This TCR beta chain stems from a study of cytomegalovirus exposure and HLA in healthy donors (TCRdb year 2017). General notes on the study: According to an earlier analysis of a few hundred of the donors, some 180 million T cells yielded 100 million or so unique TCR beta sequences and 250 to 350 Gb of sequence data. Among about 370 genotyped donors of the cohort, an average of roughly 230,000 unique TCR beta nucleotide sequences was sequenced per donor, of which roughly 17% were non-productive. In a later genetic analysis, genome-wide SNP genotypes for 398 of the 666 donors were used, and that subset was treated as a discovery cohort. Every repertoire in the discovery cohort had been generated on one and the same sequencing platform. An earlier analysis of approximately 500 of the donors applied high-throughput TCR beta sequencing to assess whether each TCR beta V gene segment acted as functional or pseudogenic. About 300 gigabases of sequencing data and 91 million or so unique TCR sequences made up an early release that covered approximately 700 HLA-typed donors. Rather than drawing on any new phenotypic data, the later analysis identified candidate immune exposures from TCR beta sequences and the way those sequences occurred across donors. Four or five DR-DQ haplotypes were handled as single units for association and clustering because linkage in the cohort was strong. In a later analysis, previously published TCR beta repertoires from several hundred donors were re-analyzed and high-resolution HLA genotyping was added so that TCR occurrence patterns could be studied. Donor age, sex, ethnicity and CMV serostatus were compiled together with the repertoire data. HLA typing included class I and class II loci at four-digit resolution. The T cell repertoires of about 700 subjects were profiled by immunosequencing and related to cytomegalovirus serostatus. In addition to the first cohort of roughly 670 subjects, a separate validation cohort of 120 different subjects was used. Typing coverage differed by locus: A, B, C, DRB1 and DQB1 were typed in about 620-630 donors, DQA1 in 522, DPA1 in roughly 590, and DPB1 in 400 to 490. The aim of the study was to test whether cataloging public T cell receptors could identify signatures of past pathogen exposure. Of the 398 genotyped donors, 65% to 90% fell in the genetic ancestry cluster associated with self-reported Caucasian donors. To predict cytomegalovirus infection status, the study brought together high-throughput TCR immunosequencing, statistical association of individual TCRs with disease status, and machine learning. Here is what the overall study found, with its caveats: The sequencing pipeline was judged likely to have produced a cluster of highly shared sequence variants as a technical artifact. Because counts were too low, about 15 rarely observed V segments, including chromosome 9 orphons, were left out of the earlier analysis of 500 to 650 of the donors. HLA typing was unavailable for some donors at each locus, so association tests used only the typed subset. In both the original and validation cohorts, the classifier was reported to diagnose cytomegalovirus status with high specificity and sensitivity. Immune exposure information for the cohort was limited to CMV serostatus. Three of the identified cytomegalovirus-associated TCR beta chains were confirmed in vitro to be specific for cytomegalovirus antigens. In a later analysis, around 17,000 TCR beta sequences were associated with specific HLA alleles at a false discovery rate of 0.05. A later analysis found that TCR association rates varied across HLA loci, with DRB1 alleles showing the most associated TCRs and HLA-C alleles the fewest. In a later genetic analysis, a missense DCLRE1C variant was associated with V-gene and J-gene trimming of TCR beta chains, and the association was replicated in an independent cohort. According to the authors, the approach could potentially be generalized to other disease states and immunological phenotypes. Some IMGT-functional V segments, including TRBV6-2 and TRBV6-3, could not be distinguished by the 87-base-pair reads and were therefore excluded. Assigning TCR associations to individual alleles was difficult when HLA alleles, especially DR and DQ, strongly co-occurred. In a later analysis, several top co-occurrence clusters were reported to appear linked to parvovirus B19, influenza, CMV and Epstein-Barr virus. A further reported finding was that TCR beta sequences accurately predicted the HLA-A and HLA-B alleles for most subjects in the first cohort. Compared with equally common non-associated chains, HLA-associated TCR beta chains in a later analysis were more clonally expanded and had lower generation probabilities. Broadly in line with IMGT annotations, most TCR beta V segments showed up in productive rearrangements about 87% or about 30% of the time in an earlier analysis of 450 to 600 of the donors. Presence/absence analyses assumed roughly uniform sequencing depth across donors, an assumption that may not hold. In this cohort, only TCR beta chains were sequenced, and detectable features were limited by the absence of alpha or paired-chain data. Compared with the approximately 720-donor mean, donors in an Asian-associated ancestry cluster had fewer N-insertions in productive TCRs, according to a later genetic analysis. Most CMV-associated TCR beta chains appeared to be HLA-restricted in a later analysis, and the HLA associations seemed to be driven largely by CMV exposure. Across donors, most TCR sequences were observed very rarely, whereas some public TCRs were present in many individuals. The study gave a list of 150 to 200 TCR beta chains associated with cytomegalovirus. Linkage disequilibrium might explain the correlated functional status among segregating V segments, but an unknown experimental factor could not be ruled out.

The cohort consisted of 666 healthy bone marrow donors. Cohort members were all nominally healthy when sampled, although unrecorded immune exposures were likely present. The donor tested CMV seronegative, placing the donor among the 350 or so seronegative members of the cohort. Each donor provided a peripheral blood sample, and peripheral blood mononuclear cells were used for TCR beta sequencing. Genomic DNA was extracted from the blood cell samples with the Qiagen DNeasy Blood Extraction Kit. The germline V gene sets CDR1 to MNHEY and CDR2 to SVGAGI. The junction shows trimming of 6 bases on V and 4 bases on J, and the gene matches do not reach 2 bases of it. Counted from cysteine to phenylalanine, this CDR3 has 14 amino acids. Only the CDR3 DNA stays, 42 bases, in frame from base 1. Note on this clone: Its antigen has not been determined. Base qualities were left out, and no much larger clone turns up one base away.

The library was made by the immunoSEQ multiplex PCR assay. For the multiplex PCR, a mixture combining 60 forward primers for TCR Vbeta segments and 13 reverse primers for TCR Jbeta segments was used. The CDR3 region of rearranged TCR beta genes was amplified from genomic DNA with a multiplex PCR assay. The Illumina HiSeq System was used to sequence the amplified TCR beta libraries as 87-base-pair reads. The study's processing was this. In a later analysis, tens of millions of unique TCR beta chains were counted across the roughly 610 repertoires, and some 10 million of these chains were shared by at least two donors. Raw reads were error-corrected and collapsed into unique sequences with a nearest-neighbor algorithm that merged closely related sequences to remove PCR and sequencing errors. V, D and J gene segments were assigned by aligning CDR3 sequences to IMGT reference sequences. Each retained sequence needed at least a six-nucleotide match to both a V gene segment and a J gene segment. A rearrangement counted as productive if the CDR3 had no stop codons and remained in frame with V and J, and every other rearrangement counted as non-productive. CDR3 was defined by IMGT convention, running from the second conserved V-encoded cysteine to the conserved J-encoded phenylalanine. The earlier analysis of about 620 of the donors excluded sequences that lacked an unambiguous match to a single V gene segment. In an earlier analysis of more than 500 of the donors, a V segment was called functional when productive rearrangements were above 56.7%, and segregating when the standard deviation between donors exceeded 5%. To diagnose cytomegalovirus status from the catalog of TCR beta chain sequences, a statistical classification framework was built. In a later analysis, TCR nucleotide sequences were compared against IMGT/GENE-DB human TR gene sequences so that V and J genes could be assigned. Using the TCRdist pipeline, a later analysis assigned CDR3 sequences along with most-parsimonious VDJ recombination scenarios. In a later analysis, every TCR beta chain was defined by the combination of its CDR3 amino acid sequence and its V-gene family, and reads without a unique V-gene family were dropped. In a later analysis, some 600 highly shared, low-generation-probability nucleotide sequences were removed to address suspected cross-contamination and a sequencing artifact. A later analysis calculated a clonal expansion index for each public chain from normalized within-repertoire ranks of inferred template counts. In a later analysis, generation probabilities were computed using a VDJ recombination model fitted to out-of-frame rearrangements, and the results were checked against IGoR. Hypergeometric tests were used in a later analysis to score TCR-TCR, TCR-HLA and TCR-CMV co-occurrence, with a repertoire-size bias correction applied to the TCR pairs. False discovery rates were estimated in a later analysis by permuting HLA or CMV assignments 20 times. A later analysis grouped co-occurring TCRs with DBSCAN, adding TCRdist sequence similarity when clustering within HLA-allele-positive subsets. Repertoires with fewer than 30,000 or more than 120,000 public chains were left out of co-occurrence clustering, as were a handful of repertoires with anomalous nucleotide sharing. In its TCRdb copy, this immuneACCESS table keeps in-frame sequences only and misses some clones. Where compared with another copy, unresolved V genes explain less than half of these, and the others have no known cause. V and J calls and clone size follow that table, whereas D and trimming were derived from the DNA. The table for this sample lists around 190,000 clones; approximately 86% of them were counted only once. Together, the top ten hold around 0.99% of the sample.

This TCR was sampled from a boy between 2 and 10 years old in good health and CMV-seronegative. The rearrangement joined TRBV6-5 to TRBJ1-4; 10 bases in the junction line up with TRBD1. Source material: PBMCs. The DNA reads TGTGCCAGCAGCCGGACAGGGGGTAATGAAAAACTGTTTTTT. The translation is CASSRTGGNEKLFF.